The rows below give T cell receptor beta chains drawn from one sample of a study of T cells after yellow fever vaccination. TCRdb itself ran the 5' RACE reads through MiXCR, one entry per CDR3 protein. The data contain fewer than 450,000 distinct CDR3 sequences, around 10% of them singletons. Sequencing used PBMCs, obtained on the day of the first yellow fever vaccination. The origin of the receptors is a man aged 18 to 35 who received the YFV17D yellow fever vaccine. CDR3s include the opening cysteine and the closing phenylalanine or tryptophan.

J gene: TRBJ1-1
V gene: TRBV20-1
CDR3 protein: CSARVPGQGMFAEAFF

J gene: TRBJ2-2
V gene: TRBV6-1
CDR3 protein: CASTTAPSVTGELFF

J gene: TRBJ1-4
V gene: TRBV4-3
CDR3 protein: CASSQGENEKLFF

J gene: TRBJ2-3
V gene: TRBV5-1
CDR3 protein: CASSLVSGLQDTQYF

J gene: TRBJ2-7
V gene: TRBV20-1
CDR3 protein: CSARGADSYEQYF

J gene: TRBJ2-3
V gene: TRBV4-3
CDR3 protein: CASSPGKGRRPRYTQYF

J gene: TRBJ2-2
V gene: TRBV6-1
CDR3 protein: CASSLTVGAGTGELFF

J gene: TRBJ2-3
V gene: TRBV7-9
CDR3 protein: CASIPPSTDTQYF

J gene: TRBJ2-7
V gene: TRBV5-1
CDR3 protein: CASQIITGGEQYF

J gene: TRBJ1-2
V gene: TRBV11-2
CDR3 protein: CASSLEFRGYTF

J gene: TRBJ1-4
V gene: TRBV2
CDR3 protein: CASTERDMSRTNEKLFF

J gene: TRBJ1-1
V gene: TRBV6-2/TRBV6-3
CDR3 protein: CASSPPGANTEAFF

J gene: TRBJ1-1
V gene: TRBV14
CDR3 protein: CATIIVNTEAFF

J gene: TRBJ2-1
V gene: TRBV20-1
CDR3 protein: CSALGVYNEQFF

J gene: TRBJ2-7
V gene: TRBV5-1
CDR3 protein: CASLLAVSSYEQYF